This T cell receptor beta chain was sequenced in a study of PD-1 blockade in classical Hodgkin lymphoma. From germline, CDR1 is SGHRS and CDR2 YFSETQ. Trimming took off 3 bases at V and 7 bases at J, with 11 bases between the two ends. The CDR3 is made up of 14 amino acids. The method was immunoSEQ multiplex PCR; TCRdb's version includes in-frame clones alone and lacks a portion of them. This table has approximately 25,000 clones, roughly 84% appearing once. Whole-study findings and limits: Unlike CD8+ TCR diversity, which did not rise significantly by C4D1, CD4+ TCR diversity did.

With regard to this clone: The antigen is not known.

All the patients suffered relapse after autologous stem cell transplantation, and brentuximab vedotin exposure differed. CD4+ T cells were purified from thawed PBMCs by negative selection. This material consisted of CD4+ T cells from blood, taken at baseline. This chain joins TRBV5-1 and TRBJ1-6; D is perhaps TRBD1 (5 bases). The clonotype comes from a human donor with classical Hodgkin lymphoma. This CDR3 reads CASSWDRENSPLHF. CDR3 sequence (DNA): TGCGCCAGCAGCTGGGACCGGGAGAATTCACCCCTCCACTTT.